These T cell receptor beta chains were read from a single sample in a study of CD8 T cells in Susac syndrome. TCRdb called the immunoSEQ multiplex PCR reads again in MiXCR, with one record for every CDR3 protein. This sample has 150,000 to 200,000 distinct CDR3 sequences; 93% occur once, and the top ten carry just over 0.13%. Source material: CD4+ T cells from PBMCs. These receptors came from a human donor in good health. Both conserved end residues are part of each CDR3. The order of the fields is CDR3 protein, CDR3 DNA, clone size, J gene, CDR3 length, D gene, V gene. D genes are given only for firm matches. The size field is filled for only some rows; it gives once, few, many or a size class.

CDR3: CASSLAQLGSGANVLTF; DNA: TGCGCCAGCAGCTTGGCACAGCTAGGCTCTGGGGCCAACGTCCTGACTTTC; size: NA; J: TRBJ2-6; length: 17; D: NA; V: TRBV5-1
CDR3: CASSYDSTSNQPQHF; DNA: TGTGCCAGCAGTTACGACAGCACTAGCAATCAGCCCCAGCATTTT; size: once; J: TRBJ1-5; length: 15; D: NA; V: TRBV6-6
CDR3: CSGGGWPGEAFF; DNA: TGCAGCGGTGGTGGGTGGCCCGGTGAAGCTTTCTTT; size: once; J: TRBJ1-1; length: 12; D: NA; V: TRBV29-1
CDR3: CASSYISRGVQETQYF; DNA: TGTGCCAGCAGCTACATATCGCGGGGGGTCCAAGAGACCCAGTACTTC; size: NA; J: TRBJ2-5; length: 16; D: TRBD2; V: TRBV7-7
CDR3: CASSRYQVNTEAFF; DNA: TGTGCCAGCAGCCGGTATCAGGTGAACACTGAAGCTTTCTTT; size: NA; J: TRBJ1-1; length: 14; D: NA; V: TRBV7-2
CDR3: CSASKNSPGNTIYF; DNA: TGCAGTGCTAGCAAGAACAGCCCTGGAAACACCATATATTTT; size: NA; J: TRBJ1-3; length: 14; D: NA; V: TRBV20-1
CDR3: CASSASGALLSSEAFF; DNA: TGTGCCAGCAGCGCCTCAGGGGCCCTCCTTAGCTCAGAAGCTTTCTTT; size: NA; J: TRBJ1-1; length: 16; D: NA; V: TRBV9
CDR3: CASSLTEGYTF; DNA: TGTGCCAGCAGCTTAACGGAGGGCTACACCTTC; size: NA; J: TRBJ1-2; length: 11; D: NA; V: TRBV7-9
CDR3: CASSRRALPPNTGELFF; DNA: TGTGCCAGCAGCCGACGAGCTCTACCCCCGAACACCGGGGAGCTGTTTTTT; size: NA; J: TRBJ2-2; length: 17; D: NA; V: TRBV3-1
CDR3: CASSSGTAGGTDTQYF; DNA: TGCGCCAGCAGCTCCGGTACCGCGGGGGGGACAGATACGCAGTATTTT; size: NA; J: TRBJ2-3; length: 16; D: TRBD2; V: TRBV4-1
CDR3: CSVLTGPDEKLFF; DNA: TGCAGCGTCCTGACAGGGCCGGATGAAAAACTGTTTTTT; size: once; J: TRBJ1-4; length: 13; D: TRBD1; V: TRBV29-1
CDR3: CAWSVLRYRGNYEQYF; DNA: TGTGCCTGGAGTGTTCTTCGTTACAGGGGGAACTACGAGCAGTACTTC; size: NA; J: TRBJ2-7; length: 16; D: TRBD1; V: TRBV30
CDR3: CASGDRAGANVLTF; DNA: TGTGCCAGCGGGGACAGGGCTGGGGCCAACGTCCTGACTTTC; size: NA; J: TRBJ2-6; length: 14; D: TRBD1; V: TRBV2
CDR3: CASRSERNTGELFF; DNA: TGTGCCAGCAGGTCCGAGCGGAACACCGGGGAGCTGTTTTTT; size: NA; J: TRBJ2-2; length: 14; D: NA; V: TRBV6-5
CDR3: CASSDPAGGTLYQETQYF; DNA: TGTGCCAGCAGTGACCCAGCGGGGGGGACTTTGTACCAAGAGACCCAGTACTTC; size: NA; J: TRBJ2-5; length: 18; D: TRBD2; V: TRBV6-4
CDR3: CASSSGQDINIQYF; DNA: TGTGCCAGCAGTTCGGGACAGGATATAAACATTCAGTACTTC; size: NA; J: TRBJ2-4; length: 14; D: TRBD1; V: TRBV12-3/TRBV12-4
CDR3: CASSLTFSGDYNEQFF; DNA: TGTGCCAGCAGCTTAACCTTTAGCGGGGACTACAATGAGCAGTTCTTC; size: NA; J: TRBJ2-1; length: 16; D: TRBD2; V: TRBV7-3
CDR3: CASSVGGAVNSGELFF; DNA: TGTGCCAGCAGTGTTGGGGGGGCGGTTAACTCCGGGGAGCTGTTTTTT; size: once; J: TRBJ2-2; length: 16; D: NA; V: TRBV2
CDR3: CASSPYPTGNQPQHF; DNA: TGCGCCAGCAGCCCGTATCCAACCGGCAATCAGCCCCAGCATTTT; size: once; J: TRBJ1-5; length: 15; D: NA; V: TRBV5-1
CDR3: CAISERTGGTGELFF; DNA: TGTGCCATCAGTGAAAGGACAGGGGGGACCGGGGAGCTGTTTTTT; size: once; J: TRBJ2-2; length: 15; D: TRBD1; V: TRBV10-3
CDR3: CAISESGSNTEAFF; DNA: TGTGCCATCAGTGAGTCGGGAAGTAACACTGAAGCTTTCTTT; size: NA; J: TRBJ1-1; length: 14; D: NA; V: TRBV10-3
CDR3: CASSFDLPGVAMSNEQFF; DNA: TGTGCCAGCAGCTTCGACCTGCCCGGGGTAGCAATGAGCAATGAGCAGTTCTTC; size: NA; J: TRBJ2-1; length: 18; D: NA; V: TRBV7-2
CDR3: CATSPGDPLETQYF; DNA: TGTGCCACTAGCCCAGGGGACCCCCTAGAGACCCAGTACTTC; size: NA; J: TRBJ2-5; length: 14; D: NA; V: TRBV24-1
CDR3: CASSFPPEPEAFF; DNA: TGCGCCAGCAGCTTCCCCCCGGAACCCGAAGCTTTCTTT; size: NA; J: TRBJ1-1; length: 13; D: NA; V: TRBV5-1
CDR3: CASSHRPGQVYF; DNA: TGTGCCAGCAGTCACAGACCAGGACAGGTGTACTTC; size: once; J: TRBJ2-5; length: 12; D: TRBD1; V: TRBV7-9
CDR3: CAWSRDRYLGGYTF; DNA: TGTGCCTGGAGTAGAGACAGGTACCTGGGTGGCTACACCTTC; size: once; J: TRBJ1-2; length: 14; D: NA; V: TRBV30
CDR3: CASSLAEQPQHF; DNA: TGTGCCAGCAGCTTAGCAGAACAGCCCCAGCATTTT; size: NA; J: TRBJ1-5; length: 12; D: NA; V: TRBV7-9